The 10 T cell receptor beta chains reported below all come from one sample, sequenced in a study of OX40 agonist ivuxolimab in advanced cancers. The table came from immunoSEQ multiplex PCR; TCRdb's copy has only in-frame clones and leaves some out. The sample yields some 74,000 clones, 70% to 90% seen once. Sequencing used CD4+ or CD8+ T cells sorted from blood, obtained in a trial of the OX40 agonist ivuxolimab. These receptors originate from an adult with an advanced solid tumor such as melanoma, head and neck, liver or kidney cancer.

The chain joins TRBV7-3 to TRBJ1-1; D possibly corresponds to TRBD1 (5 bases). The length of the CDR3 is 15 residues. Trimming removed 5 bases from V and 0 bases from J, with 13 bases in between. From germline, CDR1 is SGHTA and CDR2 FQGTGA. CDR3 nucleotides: TGTGCCAGCAGCCCTAACGGACACGTGAACACTGAAGCTTTCTTT. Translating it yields CASSPNGHVNTEAFF.

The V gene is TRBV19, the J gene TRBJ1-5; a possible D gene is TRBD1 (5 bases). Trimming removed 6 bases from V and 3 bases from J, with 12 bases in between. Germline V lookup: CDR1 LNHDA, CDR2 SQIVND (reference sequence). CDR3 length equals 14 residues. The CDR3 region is CASSPVGVNQPQHF. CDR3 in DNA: TGTGCCAGTAGCCCCGTGGGGGTCAATCAGCCCCAGCATTTT.

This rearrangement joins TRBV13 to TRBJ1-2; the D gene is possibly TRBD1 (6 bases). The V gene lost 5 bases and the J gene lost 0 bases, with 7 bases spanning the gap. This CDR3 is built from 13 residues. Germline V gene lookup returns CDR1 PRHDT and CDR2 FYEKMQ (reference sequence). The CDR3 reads CASSNRANYGYTF. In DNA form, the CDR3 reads TGTGCCAGCAGCAACAGGGCTAACTATGGCTACACCTTC.

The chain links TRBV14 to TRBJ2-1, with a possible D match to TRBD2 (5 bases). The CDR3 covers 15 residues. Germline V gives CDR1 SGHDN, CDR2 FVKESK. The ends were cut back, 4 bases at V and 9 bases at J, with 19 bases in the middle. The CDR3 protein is CASSPHAGAYVEQFF. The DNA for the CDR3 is TGTGCCAGCAGCCCTCACGCGGGTGCCTACGTTGAGCAGTTCTTC.

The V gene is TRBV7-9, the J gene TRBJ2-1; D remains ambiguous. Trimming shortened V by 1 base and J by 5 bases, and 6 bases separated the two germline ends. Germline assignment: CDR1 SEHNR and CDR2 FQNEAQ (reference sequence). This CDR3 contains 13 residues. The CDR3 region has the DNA TGTGCCAGCAGCTTAGGACCAGACAATGAGCAGTTCTTC. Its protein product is CASSLGPDNEQFF.

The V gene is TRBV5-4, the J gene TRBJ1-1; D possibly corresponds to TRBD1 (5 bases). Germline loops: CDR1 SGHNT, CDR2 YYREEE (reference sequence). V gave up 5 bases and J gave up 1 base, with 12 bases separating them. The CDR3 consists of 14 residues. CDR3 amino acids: CASRGQLENTEAFF. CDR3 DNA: TGTGCCAGCAGGGGGCAGCTTGAGAACACTGAAGCTTTCTTT.

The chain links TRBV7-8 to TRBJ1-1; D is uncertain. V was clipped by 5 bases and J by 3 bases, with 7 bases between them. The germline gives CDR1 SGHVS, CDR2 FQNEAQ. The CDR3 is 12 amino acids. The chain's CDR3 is CASSTSDTEAFF. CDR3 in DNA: TGTGCCAGCAGCACCAGCGACACTGAAGCTTTCTTT.

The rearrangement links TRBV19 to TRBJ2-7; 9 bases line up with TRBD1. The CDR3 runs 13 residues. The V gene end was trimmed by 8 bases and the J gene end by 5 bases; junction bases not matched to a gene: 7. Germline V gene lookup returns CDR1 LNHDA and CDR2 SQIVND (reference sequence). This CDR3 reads CASRDRVTHEQYF. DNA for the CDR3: TGTGCCAGTCGGGACAGGGTAACCCACGAGCAGTACTTC.

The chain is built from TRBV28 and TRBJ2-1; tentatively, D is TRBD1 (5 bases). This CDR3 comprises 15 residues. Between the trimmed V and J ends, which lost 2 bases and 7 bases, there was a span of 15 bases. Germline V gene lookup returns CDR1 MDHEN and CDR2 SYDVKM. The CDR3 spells CASSLGQGPLNEQFF. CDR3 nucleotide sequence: TGTGCCAGCAGTTTAGGTCAGGGCCCCCTTAATGAGCAGTTCTTC. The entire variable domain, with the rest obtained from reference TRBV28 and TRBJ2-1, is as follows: DVKVTQSSRYLVKRTGEKVFLECVQDMDHENMFWYRQDPGLGLRLIYFSYDVKMKEKGDIPEGYSVSREKKERFSLILESASTNQTSMYLCASSLGQGPLNEQFFGPGTRLTVL.

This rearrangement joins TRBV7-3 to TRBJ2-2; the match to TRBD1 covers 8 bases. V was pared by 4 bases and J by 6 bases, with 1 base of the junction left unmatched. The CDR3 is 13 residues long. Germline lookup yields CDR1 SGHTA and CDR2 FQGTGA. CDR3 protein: CASSSQGAGELFF. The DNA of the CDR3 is TGTGCCAGCAGCTCACAGGGGGCCGGGGAGCTGTTTTTT.